These T cell receptor beta chains were read from a single sample in a study of blood T cell repertoires in COVID-19. Here immunoSEQ multiplex PCR was the method, and the copy in TCRdb shows in-frame clones only, minus some. The data show some 120,000 clones, about 83% seen once. Material for sequencing was peripheral blood. The receptors shown here come from a man in his sixties with acute or convalescent COVID-19. CDR3s include the opening cysteine and the closing phenylalanine or tryptophan.

CDR3aa	v_gene	j_gene
CASSPLSVAGAVYEQYF	TRBV14	TRBJ2-7
CASSLAVLSGSSLREQYF	TRBV28	TRBJ2-7
CASIQSGGAYNEQFF	TRBV5-1	TRBJ2-1
CASSQDPGGSTF	TRBV3-1/TRBV3-2	TRBJ1-2
CASSPRTGGNTEAFF	TRBV9	TRBJ1-1
CAAGTGVTGELFF	TRBV27	TRBJ2-2
CASSRGAISYNEQFF	TRBV5-1	TRBJ2-1
CSASQENEQFF	TRBV20-1	TRBJ2-1
CASSETVETQYF	TRBV25-1	TRBJ2-5
CASAKGAGGRETQYF	TRBV12-5	TRBJ2-5
CASSLGGTGTNEKLFF	TRBV5-4	TRBJ1-4
CASSERGSQQPQHF	TRBV2	TRBJ1-5
CASSLGLTVYEQYF	TRBV3-1/TRBV3-2	TRBJ2-7
CSVEGTSGRTDTQYF	TRBV29-1	TRBJ2-3
CASSLPGDTQYF	TRBV5-1	TRBJ2-3
CASGLTGYYGYTF	TRBV6-5	TRBJ1-2
CAWSVKAGWTDTQYF	TRBV30	TRBJ2-3
CASSDSAGDTDTQYF	TRBV6-4	TRBJ2-3
CASSLAQAGGTEAFF	TRBV7-9	TRBJ1-1
CASRTVAYNEQFF	TRBV7-8	TRBJ2-1
CASSLIVNTEAFF	TRBV11-2	TRBJ1-1
CASSPLVGGLDTGELFF	TRBV28	TRBJ2-2
CASSLLDRGQGYTF	TRBV28	TRBJ1-2
CSVRTQTDTQYF	TRBV29-1	TRBJ2-3
CASSLGDRGWGYTF	TRBV5-1	TRBJ1-2
CATKGQSGNTIYF	TRBV28	TRBJ1-3
CASSLAFGQGPREQYF	TRBV7-2	TRBJ2-7
CASSPQQGASTDTQYF	TRBV9	TRBJ2-3
CASSSGIDYGYTF	TRBV28	TRBJ1-2
CASHSWDTEAFF	TRBV12-3/TRBV12-4	TRBJ1-1
CASSGGTSGTKNIQYF	TRBV5-4	TRBJ2-4
CASSLDPQGARTEAFF	TRBV11-2	TRBJ1-1
CASSLTRELAGVSGELFF	TRBV7-3	TRBJ2-2
CASSDRGRGYGYTF	TRBV7-9	TRBJ1-2
CSGGTSGTGGELFF	TRBV29-1	TRBJ2-2